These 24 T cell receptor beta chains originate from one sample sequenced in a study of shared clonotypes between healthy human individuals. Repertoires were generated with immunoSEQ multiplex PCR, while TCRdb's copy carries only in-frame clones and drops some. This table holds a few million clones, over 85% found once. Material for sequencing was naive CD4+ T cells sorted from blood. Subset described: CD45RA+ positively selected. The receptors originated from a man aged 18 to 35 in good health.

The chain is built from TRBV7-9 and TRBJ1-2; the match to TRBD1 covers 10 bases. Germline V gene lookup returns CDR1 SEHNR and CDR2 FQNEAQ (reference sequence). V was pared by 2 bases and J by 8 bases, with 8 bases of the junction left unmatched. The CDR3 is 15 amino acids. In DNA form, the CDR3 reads TGTGCCAGCAGCTTAAGGGACAGGGGACTTGACGGCTACACCTTC. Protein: CASSLRDRGLDGYTF. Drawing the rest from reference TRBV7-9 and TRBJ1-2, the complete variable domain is DTGVSQNPRHKITKRGQNVTFRCDPISEHNRLYWYRQTLGQGPEFLTYFQNEAQLEKSRLLSDRFSAERPKGSFSTLEIQRTEQGDSAMYLCASSLRDRGLDGYTFGSGTRLTVV.

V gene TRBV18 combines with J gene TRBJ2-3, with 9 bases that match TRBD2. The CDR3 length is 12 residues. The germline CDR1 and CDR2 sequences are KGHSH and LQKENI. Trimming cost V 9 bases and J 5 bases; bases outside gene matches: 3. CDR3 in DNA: TGTGCCAGTAGCGGGGGAATAGATACGCAGTATTTT. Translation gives CASSGGIDTQYF.

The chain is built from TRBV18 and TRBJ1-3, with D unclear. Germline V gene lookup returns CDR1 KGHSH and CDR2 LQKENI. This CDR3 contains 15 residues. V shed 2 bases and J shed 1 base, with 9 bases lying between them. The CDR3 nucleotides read TGTGCCAGCTCACCATTTCAAGGTTCTGGAAACACCATATATTTT. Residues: CASSPFQGSGNTIYF. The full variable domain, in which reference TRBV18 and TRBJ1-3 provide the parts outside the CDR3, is NAGVMQNPRHLVRRRGQEARLRCSPMKGHSHVYWYRQLPEEGLKFMVYLQKENIIDESGMPKERFSAEFPKEGPSILRIQQVVRGDSAAYFCASSPFQGSGNTIYFGEGSWLTVV.

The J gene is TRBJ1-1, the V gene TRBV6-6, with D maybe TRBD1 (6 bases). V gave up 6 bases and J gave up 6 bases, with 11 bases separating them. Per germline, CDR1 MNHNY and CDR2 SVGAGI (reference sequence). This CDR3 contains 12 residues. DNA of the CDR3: TGTGCCAGCAGACACAGGGAAGCTGAAGCTTTCTTT. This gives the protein CASRHREAEAFF.

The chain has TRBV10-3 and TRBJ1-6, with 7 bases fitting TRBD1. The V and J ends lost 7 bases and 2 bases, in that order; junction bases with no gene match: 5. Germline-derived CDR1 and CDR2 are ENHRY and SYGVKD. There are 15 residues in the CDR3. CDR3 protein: CAITSDRAYNSPLHF. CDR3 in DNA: TGTGCCATCACTTCTGACAGGGCCTATAATTCACCCCTCCACTTT.

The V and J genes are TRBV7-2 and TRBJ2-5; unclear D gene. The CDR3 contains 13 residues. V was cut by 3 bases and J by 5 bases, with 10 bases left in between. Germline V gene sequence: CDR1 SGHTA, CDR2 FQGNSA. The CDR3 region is CASSFPNGETQYF. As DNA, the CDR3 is TGTGCCAGCAGCTTCCCAAACGGCGAGACCCAGTACTTC. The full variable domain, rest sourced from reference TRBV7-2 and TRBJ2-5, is GAGVSQSPSNKVTEKGKDVELRCDPISGHTALYWYRQSLGQGLEFLIYFQGNSAPDKSGLPSDRFSAERTGGSVSTLTIQRTQQEDSAVYLCASSFPNGETQYFGPGTRLLVL.

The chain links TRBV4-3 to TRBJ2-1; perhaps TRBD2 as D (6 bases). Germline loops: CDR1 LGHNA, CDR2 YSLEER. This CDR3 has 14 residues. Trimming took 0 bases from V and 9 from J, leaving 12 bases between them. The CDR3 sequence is CASSQDMGRSEQFF. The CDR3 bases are TGCGCCAGCAGCCAAGATATGGGGAGGAGTGAGCAGTTCTTC.

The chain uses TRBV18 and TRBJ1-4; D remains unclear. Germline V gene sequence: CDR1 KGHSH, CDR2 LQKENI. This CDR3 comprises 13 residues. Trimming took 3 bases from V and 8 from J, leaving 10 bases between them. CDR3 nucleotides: TGTGCCAGCTCACCTAATAATGGGGAAAAACTGTTTTTT. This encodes CASSPNNGEKLFF.

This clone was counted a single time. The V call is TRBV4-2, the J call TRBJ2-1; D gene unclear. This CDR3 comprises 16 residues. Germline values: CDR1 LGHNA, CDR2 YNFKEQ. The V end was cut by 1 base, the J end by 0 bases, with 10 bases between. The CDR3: CASSQGEGSSYNEQFF. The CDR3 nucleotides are TGTGCCAGCAGCCAAGGTGAAGGCAGCTCCTACAATGAGCAGTTCTTC.

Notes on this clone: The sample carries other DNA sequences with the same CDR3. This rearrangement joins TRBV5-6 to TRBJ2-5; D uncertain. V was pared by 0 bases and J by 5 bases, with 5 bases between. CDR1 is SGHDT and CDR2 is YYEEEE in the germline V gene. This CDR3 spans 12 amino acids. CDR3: CASSLALETQYF. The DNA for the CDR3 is TGTGCCAGCAGCTTGGCACTGGAGACCCAGTACTTC.

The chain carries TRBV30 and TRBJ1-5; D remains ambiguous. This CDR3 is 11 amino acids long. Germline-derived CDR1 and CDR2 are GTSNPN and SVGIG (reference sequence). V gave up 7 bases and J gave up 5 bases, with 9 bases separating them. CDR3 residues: CAFGEDQPQHF. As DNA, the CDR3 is TGTGCCTTTGGGGAAGATCAGCCCCAGCATTTT.

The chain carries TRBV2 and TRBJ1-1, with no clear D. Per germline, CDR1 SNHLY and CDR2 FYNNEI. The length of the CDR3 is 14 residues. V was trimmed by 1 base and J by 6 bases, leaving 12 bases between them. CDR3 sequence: CASSEGKWAAEAFF. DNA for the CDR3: TGTGCCAGCAGTGAAGGGAAGTGGGCCGCTGAAGCTTTCTTT.

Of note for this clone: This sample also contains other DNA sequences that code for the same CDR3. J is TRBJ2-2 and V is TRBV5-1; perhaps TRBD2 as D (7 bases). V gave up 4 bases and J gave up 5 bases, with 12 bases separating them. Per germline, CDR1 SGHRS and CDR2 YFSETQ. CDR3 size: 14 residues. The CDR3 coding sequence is TGCGCCAGCAGCGGGGGGGCCGGAACCGGGGAGCTGTTTTTT. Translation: CASSGGAGTGELFF.

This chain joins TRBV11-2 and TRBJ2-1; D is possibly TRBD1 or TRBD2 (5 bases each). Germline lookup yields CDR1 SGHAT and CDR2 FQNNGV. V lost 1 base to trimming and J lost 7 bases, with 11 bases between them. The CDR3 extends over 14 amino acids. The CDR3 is CASSLASWGNEQFF. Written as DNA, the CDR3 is TGTGCCAGCAGCTTAGCTTCTTGGGGGAATGAGCAGTTCTTC. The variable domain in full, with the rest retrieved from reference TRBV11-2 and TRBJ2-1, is EAGVAQSPRYKIIEKRQSVAFWCNPISGHATLYWYQQILGQGPKLLIQFQNNGVVDDSQLPKDRFSAERLKGVDSTLKIQPAKLEDSAVYLCASSLASWGNEQFFGPGTRLTVL.

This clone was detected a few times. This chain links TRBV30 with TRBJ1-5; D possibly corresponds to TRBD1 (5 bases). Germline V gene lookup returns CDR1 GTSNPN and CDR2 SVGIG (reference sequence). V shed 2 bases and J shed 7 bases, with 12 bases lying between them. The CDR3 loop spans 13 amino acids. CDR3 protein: CAWSRQSGQPQHF. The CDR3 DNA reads TGTGCCTGGAGTCGACAGTCAGGGCAGCCCCAGCATTTT. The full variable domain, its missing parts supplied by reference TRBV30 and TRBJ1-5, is SQTIHQWPATLVQPVGSPLSLECTVEGTSNPNLYWYRQAAGRGLQLLFYSVGIGQISSEVPQNLSASRPQDRQFILSSKKLLLSDSGFYLCAWSRQSGQPQHFGDGTRLSIL.

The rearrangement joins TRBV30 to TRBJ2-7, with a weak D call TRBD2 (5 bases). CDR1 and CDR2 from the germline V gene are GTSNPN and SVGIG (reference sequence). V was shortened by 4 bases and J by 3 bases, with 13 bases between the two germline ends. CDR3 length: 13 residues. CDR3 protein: CAWKRRGYYEQYF. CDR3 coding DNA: TGTGCCTGGAAGAGGAGAGGGTACTACGAGCAGTACTTC.

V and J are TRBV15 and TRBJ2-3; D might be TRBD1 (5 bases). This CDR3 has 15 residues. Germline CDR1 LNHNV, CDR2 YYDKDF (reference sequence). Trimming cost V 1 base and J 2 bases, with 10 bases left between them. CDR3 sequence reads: CATSRVGAPTDTQYF. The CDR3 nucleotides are TGTGCCACCAGCAGAGTTGGGGCCCCCACAGATACGCAGTATTTT. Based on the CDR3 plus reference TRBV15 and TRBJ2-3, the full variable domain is DAMVIQNPRYQVTQFGKPVTLSCSQTLNHNVMYWYQQKSSQAPKLLFHYYDKDFNNEADTPDNFQSRRPNTSFCFLDIRSPGLGDTAMYLCATSRVGAPTDTQYFGPGTRLTVL.

Written as DNA, the CDR3 is TGTGCCAGCAGCAGTCAGGGGGCCGGCACCGGGGAGCTGTTTTTT. Translated, it gives CASSSQGAGTGELFF. V is TRBV6-1 and J is TRBJ2-2; 8 nucleotides line up with TRBD1. Germline lookup yields CDR1 MNHNS and CDR2 SASEGT. V lost 6 bases and J lost 4; bases outside the gene matches: 7. This CDR3 has 15 residues.

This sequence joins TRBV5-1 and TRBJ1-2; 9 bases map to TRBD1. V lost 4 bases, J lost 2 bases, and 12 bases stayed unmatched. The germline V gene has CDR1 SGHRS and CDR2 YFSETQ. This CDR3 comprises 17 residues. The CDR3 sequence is CASSETGGLTLNYGYTF. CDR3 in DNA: TGCGCCAGCAGCGAGACAGGGGGACTTACCTTAAACTATGGCTACACCTTC.

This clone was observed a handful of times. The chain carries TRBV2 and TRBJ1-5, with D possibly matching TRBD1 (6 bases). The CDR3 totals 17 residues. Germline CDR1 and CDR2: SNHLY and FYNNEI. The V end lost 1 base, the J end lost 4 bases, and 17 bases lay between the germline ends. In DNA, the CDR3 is TGTGCCAGCAGTGAAGACGGGTGGTACAGGGCGAATCAGCCCCAGCATTTT. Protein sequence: CASSEDGWYRANQPQHF.

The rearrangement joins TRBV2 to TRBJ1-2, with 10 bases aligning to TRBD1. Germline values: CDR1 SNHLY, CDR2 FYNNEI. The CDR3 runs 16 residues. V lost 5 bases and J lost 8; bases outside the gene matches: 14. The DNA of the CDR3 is TGTGCCAGCAGTCTTTTAGGGACAGGGGTTGATTCGGGCTACACCTTC. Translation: CASSLLGTGVDSGYTF.

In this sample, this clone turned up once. The chain's CDR3 is CASSLAPPGGARDTQYF. CDR3 nucleotides: TGTGCCAGCAGCTTGGCCCCTCCTGGCGGGGCCCGAGATACGCAGTATTTT. The V and J genes are TRBV5-5 and TRBJ2-3, with a possible D match to TRBD2 (6 bases). Trimming took 0 bases from V and 5 from J, leaving 19 bases between them. The CDR3 has 17 amino acids. The germline V gene encodes CDR1 SGHKS and CDR2 YYEKEE (reference sequence).

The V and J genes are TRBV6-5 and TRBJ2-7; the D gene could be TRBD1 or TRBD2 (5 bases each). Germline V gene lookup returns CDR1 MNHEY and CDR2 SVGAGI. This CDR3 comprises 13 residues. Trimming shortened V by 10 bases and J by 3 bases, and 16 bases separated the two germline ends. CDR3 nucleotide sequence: TGTGCCACCCTCGGGACGAACCTCTACGAGCAGTACTTC. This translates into CATLGTNLYEQYF.

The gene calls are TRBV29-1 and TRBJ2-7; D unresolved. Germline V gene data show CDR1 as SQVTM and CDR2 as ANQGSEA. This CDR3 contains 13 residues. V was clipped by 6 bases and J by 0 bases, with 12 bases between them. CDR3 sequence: CSVLQRTSYEQYF. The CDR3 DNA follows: TGCAGCGTCTTACAGCGCACCTCCTACGAGCAGTACTTC.